The TCR beta chain described here comes from a study of CD8 T cells in Susac syndrome. Per the germline V gene, CDR1 is MGHRA and CDR2 is YSYEKL. Trimming took 2 bases from V and 9 from J, leaving 11 bases between them. CDR3 length: 13 amino acids. Reverse transcription of about 0.45 to 1 ug RNA was carried out with random hexamers. Via MiXCR, TCRdb re-called the immunoSEQ multiplex PCR reads, giving one row per CDR3 protein. The table has roughly 110,000 distinct CDR3 sequences, 94% seen once. This clonotype was obtained from a human donor with Susac syndrome. The chain has TRBV4-1 and TRBJ2-1; D remains ambiguous. The specimen sequenced was CD8+ T cells from PBMCs. CDR3 sequence: CASSQSTRGEQFF. In DNA form, the CDR3 reads TGCGCCAGCAGCCAATCCACGAGAGGTGAGCAGTTCTTC.